These T cell receptor beta chains were read from a single sample in a study of blood T cell repertoires in COVID-19. Only in-frame clones appear in the TCRdb table, and some are missing; sequencing was by immunoSEQ multiplex PCR. This sample carries more than 250,000 clones, approximately 85% of them seen once, and the ten largest clones take around 2.1%. Specimen: PBMCs or T cells enriched from blood (not recorded which). All receptors come from a man under 40 who had recovered from COVID-19. CDR3s include the opening cysteine and the closing phenylalanine or tryptophan. D genes are given only for firm matches. Clone size is not always given. Where it is, it says once, few, many or a class for expanded clones.

J	V	D	size	CDR3	DNA
TRBJ2-7	TRBV7-9	TRBD1	.	CASSSRDRAYEQYF	TGTGCCAGCAGCTCCCGGGACAGGGCCTACGAGCAGTACTTC
TRBJ2-7	TRBV6-2/TRBV6-3	.	.	CASSPPATAYEQYF	TGTGCCAGCAGCCCGCCCGCGACAGCCTACGAGCAGTACTTC
TRBJ2-2	TRBV5-1	.	.	CASSLARDTGELFF	TGCGCCAGCAGCTTGGCCAGGGACACCGGGGAGCTGTTTTTT
TRBJ2-4	TRBV2	.	once	CASSEQGPTLAKNIQYF	TGTGCCAGCAGTGAGCAGGGGCCAACCCTAGCCAAAAACATTCAGTACTTC
TRBJ2-7	TRBV13	TRBD1	.	CASSLGTGGYEQYF	TGTGCCAGCAGCCTTGGGACAGGGGGATACGAGCAGTACTTC
TRBJ2-1	TRBV4-1	TRBD2	.	CASSQDPSRAGGPGDEQFF	TGCGCCAGCAGCCAAGATCCATCACGGGCGGGGGGGCCCGGGGATGAGCAGTTCTTC
TRBJ2-1	TRBV18	.	.	CASSPGQQAYNEQFF	TGTGCCAGCTCACCCGGACAGCAAGCATACAATGAGCAGTTCTTC
TRBJ2-5	TRBV10-3	TRBD2	.	CAIGSGGEQETQYF	TGTGCCATCGGGAGCGGGGGGGAACAAGAGACCCAGTACTTC
TRBJ1-3	TRBV9	.	.	CASSVEAEGRSGNTIYF	TGTGCCAGCAGCGTAGAAGCCGAGGGCCGCTCTGGAAACACCATATATTTT
TRBJ1-5	TRBV2	.	.	CASSGTVYQPQHF	TGTGCCAGCAGTGGGACAGTTTATCAGCCCCAGCATTTT
TRBJ2-3	TRBV5-6	.	.	CASSTPGHTDTQYF	TGTGCCAGCAGCACCCCGGGTCACACAGATACGCAGTATTTT
TRBJ1-4	TRBV7-9	TRBD1	.	CASSPQGATNEKLFF	TGTGCCAGCAGCCCTCAGGGGGCAACTAATGAAAAACTGTTTTTT
TRBJ2-1	TRBV30	TRBD2	.	CAWSVFVGLAGGTYNEQFF	TGTGCCTGGAGTGTCTTCGTAGGACTAGCGGGGGGTACCTACAATGAGCAGTTCTTC
TRBJ2-1	TRBV5-8	.	.	CASSFKRGSSYNEQFF	TGTGCCAGCAGCTTTAAACGGGGGAGCTCCTACAATGAGCAGTTCTTC
TRBJ1-1	TRBV19	TRBD1	.	CASRTGEVEAFF	TGTGCCAGCAGGACAGGGGAGGTAGAGGCTTTCTTT
TRBJ1-1	TRBV7-9	.	.	CASSPRDIGGPEAFF	TGTGCCAGCAGCCCGAGGGACATCGGTGGACCTGAAGCTTTCTTT
TRBJ2-5	TRBV6-2/TRBV6-3	.	.	CASSPGHQGETQYF	TGTGCCAGCAGCCCGGGACACCAAGGGGAGACCCAGTACTTC
TRBJ2-5	TRBV6-2/TRBV6-3	.	few	CASSYETGGIQETQYF	TGTGCCAGCAGTTACGAGACAGGCGGAATTCAAGAGACCCAGTACTTC
TRBJ2-7	TRBV9	.	.	CASSEQGSLARYEQYF	TGTGCCAGCAGCGAACAGGGTTCTTTAGCTCGGTACGAGCAGTACTTC
TRBJ1-6	TRBV23-1	.	.	CASSQLLSSYNSPLHF	TGCGCCAGCAGTCAACTGTTGAGCTCCTATAATTCACCCCTCCACTTT
TRBJ2-7	TRBV19	TRBD1	.	CASSMGQGANEQYF	TGTGCCAGTAGTATGGGACAGGGGGCGAACGAGCAGTACTTC
TRBJ1-1	TRBV2	.	few	CASSDRQDTEAFF	TGTGCCAGCAGTGATAGACAGGACACTGAAGCTTTCTTT
TRBJ2-1	TRBV27	TRBD1	.	CASRAGTGVNEQFF	TGTGCCAGCAGGGCCGGGACAGGGGTGAATGAGCAGTTCTTC
TRBJ2-3	TRBV24-1	.	once	CATSWGYSDTQYF	TGTGCCACCTCCTGGGGCTACTCCGATACGCAGTATTTT
TRBJ2-3	TRBV6-6	.	.	CASTPGGYLSTDTQYF	TGTGCCAGCACCCCTGGGGGGTACCTGAGCACAGATACGCAGTATTTT
TRBJ2-2	TRBV28	.	.	CASSPDYANTGELFF	TGTGCCAGCAGTCCCGACTACGCGAACACCGGGGAGCTGTTTTTT
TRBJ2-5	TRBV11-2	.	.	CASSSGETQYF	TGTGCCAGCAGTTCCGGAGAGACCCAGTACTTC
TRBJ1-2	TRBV10-3	.	.	CAIRYGTDYGYTF	TGTGCCATCAGATATGGGACTGACTATGGCTACACCTTC
TRBJ1-2	TRBV25-1	TRBD1	.	CASSGPQQGTYYGYTF	TGTGCCAGCAGTGGACCTCAACAGGGGACGTACTATGGCTACACCTTC
TRBJ2-3	TRBV7-9	.	.	CASSLALWTRGGKDTQYF	TGTGCCAGCAGCTTAGCGCTTTGGACCCGTGGAGGGAAAGATACGCAGTATTTT
TRBJ1-1	TRBV4-3	TRBD1	.	CASSQTTGTEAFF	TGCGCCAGCAGCCAGACGACAGGGACTGAAGCTTTCTTT
TRBJ1-2	TRBV7-8	TRBD1	.	CASSATGNYGYTF	TGTGCCAGCAGCGCGACAGGGAACTATGGCTACACCTTC
TRBJ2-1	TRBV11-2	TRBD2	.	CASSLSGLYNEQFF	TGTGCCAGCAGCTTATCGGGACTATACAATGAGCAGTTCTTC
TRBJ1-5	TRBV6-4	.	.	CASSDQASGGNQPQHF	TGTGCCAGCAGTGACCAGGCATCCGGGGGCAATCAGCCCCAGCATTTT
TRBJ2-5	TRBV20-1	.	.	CSASPRQVQETQYF	TGCAGTGCTAGTCCCCGACAGGTCCAAGAGACCCAGTACTTC
TRBJ1-2	TRBV9	TRBD1	few	CASSRTGGRRVGYTF	TGTGCCAGCAGCCGGACAGGGGGACGACGGGTTGGCTACACCTTC
TRBJ2-1	TRBV7-3	TRBD2	.	CASSPGGEPLGQFF	TGTGCCAGCAGCCCGGGGGGGGAGCCTCTAGGGCAGTTCTTC
TRBJ2-7	TRBV7-9	.	.	CASRNTGHEQYF	TGTGCCAGCAGAAACACAGGGCACGAGCAGTACTTC
TRBJ1-4	TRBV5-1	TRBD1	.	CASSLGTGSKLEEKLFF	TGCGCCAGCAGCTTGGGGACAGGGAGTAAATTAGAAGAAAAACTGTTTTTT
TRBJ1-6	TRBV27	.	.	CASSGLAARSPLHF	TGTGCCAGCAGTGGTCTGGCAGCGCGATCACCCCTCCACTTT